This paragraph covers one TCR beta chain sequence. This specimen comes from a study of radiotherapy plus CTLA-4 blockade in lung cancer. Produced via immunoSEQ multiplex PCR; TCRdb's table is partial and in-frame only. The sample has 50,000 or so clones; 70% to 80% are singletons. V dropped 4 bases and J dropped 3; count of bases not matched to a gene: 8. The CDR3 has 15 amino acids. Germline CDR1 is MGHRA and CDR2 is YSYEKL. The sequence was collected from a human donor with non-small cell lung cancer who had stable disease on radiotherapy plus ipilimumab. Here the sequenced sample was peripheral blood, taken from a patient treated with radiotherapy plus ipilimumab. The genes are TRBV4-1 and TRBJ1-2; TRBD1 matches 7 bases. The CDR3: CASSPPPGQHYGYTF. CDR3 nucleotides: TGCGCCAGCAGCCCACCCCCGGGACAGCACTATGGCTACACCTTC.